This section outlines one T cell receptor beta chain sequence together with its context. Antigen: not known. With 5 bases removed from V and 1 base from J, the gap between germline ends came to 32 bases. Germline V gene data show CDR1 as SGHTA and CDR2 as FQGTGA. The length of the CDR3 is 21 residues. Regions amplified from RNA transcripts were the TCR beta CDR3 regions. The HTBI primer set drove a first-round RT-PCR of the TCR CDR3. MiXCR was run by TCRdb on the multiplex PCR reads, yielding one entry per CDR3 protein. The data contain about 460,000 distinct CDR3 sequences, around a fifth of them seen just once; the ten biggest clones take up less than 65%. The data derive from a study of T cells in Graves' hyperthyroidism and ophthalmopathy. Study information: Peripheral blood was obtained at initial diagnosis, preceding any treatment. Study results and caveats: Most clonotypes expanded in thyroid above 0.001 were likewise present in blood.

The rearrangement links TRBV7-3 to TRBJ1-1; D is undetermined. The source of this sequence is a woman aged 70-85 years with Graves' ophthalmopathy. Sequences were obtained from blood. DNA for the CDR3: TGTGCCAGCAGCCGAACCGGCCTTGCCGGGTCGGGGAACATGTGGAACACTGAAGCTTTCTTT. It translates to CASSRTGLAGSGNMWNTEAFF.